These 28 T cell receptor beta chains share one sample of origin, sequenced in a study of blood T cell repertoires in COVID-19. Sequencing was performed with immunoSEQ multiplex PCR; in TCRdb, only in-frame clones are kept and a portion is missing. The sample records roughly 200,000 clones, 65% to 90% being singletons. The specimen sequenced was PBMCs or T cells enriched from blood (not recorded which). The source of these receptors is a woman between 40 and 55 years old with acute COVID-19.

DNA for the CDR3: TGTGCCAGCAGCTACGAGGGAACTGGAAACACCATATATTTT. It is translated as CASSYEGTGNTIYF. V is TRBV3-1 (or the pseudogene TRBV3-2) and J is TRBJ1-3; no definite D call. V gave up 5 bases and J gave up 2 bases, with 10 bases separating them. From germline, CDR1 is LGHDT and CDR2 YNNKEL (reference sequence). This CDR3 comprises 14 residues.

In this sample, this clone turned up once. The chain combines TRBV28 with TRBJ2-7, with TRBD2 as a possible D gene (6 bases). V lost 6 bases and J lost 0, with 15 bases in between. CDR3 length equals 15 residues. The germline CDR1 and CDR2 sequences are MDHEN and SYDVKM. CDR3: CASRGGAASSYEQYF. CDR3 bases: TGTGCCAGCAGAGGAGGGGCTGCTAGCTCCTACGAGCAGTACTTC.

This clone was recorded only once. The chain links TRBV19 to TRBJ2-5; 10 bases fit TRBD1. The CDR3 runs to 14 residues. V lost 6 bases to trimming and J lost 4 bases; unmatched junction nucleotides: 5. Looked up from germline, CDR1 is LNHDA and CDR2 is SQIVND (reference sequence). In DNA form, the CDR3 reads TGTGCCAGTAGCCGATGGGACAGGGGAGAGACCCAGTACTTC. It translates to CASSRWDRGETQYF. The variable domain in full, completed from reference TRBV19 and TRBJ2-5, reads DGGITQSPKYLFRKEGQNVTLSCEQNLNHDAMYWYRQDPGQGLRLIYYSQIVNDFQKGDIAEGYSVSREKKESFPLTVTSAQKNPTAFYLCASSRWDRGETQYFGPGTRLLVL.

J is TRBJ2-1 and V is TRBV11-2; a possible D gene is TRBD2 (6 bases). This CDR3 has 13 amino acids. V was cut by 3 bases and J by 4 bases, with 7 bases left in between. CDR1 and CDR2 (germline): SGHAT, FQNNGV. CDR3 DNA sequence: TGTGCCAGCAGCTTCCTAGCGTACAATGAGCAGTTCTTC. This gives the protein CASSFLAYNEQFF.

This sequence joins TRBV19 and TRBJ2-3; 10 bases fit TRBD2. V dropped 1 base and J dropped 9; count of bases not matched to a gene: 7. The CDR3 is 15 amino acids. Germline CDR1 reads LNHDA; CDR2 reads SQIVND (reference sequence). The CDR3 protein is CASSIVLGLASTQYF. CDR3 sequence (DNA): TGTGCCAGTAGTATAGTCTTGGGACTAGCGAGCACGCAGTATTTT.

J is TRBJ2-2 and V is TRBV9; D unclear. The CDR3 totals 16 residues. Trimming took off 3 bases at V and 4 bases at J, with 16 bases between the two ends. Germline CDR1 SGDLS, CDR2 YYNGEE. The CDR3 spells CASSARVVASTGELFF. In DNA, the CDR3 is TGTGCCAGCAGCGCCCGGGTTGTGGCCAGCACCGGGGAGCTGTTTTTT.

The rearrangement uses TRBV11-3 and TRBJ2-5; tentative D call: TRBD1 (6 bases). Germline V gene sequence: CDR1 SGHNT, CDR2 YENEEA. The CDR3 runs to 11 residues. Trimming removed 5 bases from V and 11 bases from J, with 12 bases in between. This CDR3 reads CASSTDRRQYF. DNA of the CDR3: TGTGCCAGCAGCACGGACAGAAGACAGTACTTC. The complete variable domain, with remaining parts taken from reference TRBV11-3 and TRBJ2-5, reads EAGVVQSPRYKIIEKKQPVAFWCNPISGHNTLYWYLQNLGQGPELLIRYENEEAVDDSQLPKDRFSAERLKGVDSTLKIQPAELGDSAVYLCASSTDRRQYFGPGTRLLVL.

This chain links TRBV11-2 with TRBJ2-1; the D is unclear. The CDR3 extends over 15 amino acids. Trimming shortened V by 3 bases and J by 8 bases, and 17 bases separated the two germline ends. Germline assignment: CDR1 SGHAT and CDR2 FQNNGV. The CDR3: CASSFRGSSSDEQFF. Written as DNA, the CDR3 is TGTGCCAGCAGCTTCCGAGGTAGTAGCAGCGATGAGCAGTTCTTC.

This clone was found a few times. The gene calls are TRBV28 and TRBJ1-2; D may be TRBD1 (6 bases). The CDR3 is made up of 14 amino acids. Germline V CDR1 and CDR2: MDHEN, SYDVKM. With 3 bases removed from V and 4 bases from J, the gap between germline ends came to 12 bases. This CDR3 reads CASSFRGRGYGYTF. In nucleotides, the CDR3 is TGTGCCAGCAGTTTCAGGGGTAGGGGCTATGGCTACACCTTC.

CDR3 loop: CASTLAGGANEQFF. The CDR3 DNA follows: TGTGCCAGCACCCTAGCGGGAGGGGCCAATGAGCAGTTCTTC. This chain joins TRBV6-5 and TRBJ2-1, with 12 bases that match TRBD2. CDR3 length: 14 amino acids. The germline CDR1 and CDR2 sequences are MNHEY and SVGAGI. The junction had 4 bases not matched to a gene; V was cut back by 7 bases and J by 6 bases.

V and J are TRBV9 and TRBJ2-2; 7 bases are shared with TRBD1. V trimming: 4 bases; J trimming: 4 bases; junction bases outside the gene matches: 7. Germline assignment: CDR1 SGDLS and CDR2 YYNGEE. The CDR3 consists of 15 residues. The CDR3 loop reads CASSPLDRATGELFF. Written as DNA, the CDR3 is TGTGCCAGCAGCCCCTTAGACAGGGCCACCGGGGAGCTGTTTTTT.

V usage is TRBV28 and J usage is TRBJ1-5, with D possibly being TRBD1 (6 bases). Deletions cut 5 bases from V and 7 bases from J, with 18 bases between. CDR3 size: 15 residues. The germline V gene encodes CDR1 MDHEN and CDR2 SYDVKM. The CDR3 DNA is TGTGCCAGCAGTCCCTCGAAGGGGGTCCAGCAGCCCCAGCATTTT. Protein sequence: CASSPSKGVQQPQHF.

V is TRBV7-2 and J is TRBJ1-6; the D is unclear. Looked up from germline, CDR1 is SGHTA and CDR2 is FQGNSA. The ends were cut back, 3 bases at V and 14 bases at J, with 11 bases in the middle. There are 12 residues in the CDR3. The CDR3 DNA is TGTGCCAGCAGCTTGGGCCTTCGGACCCTCCACTTT. This codes for CASSLGLRTLHF.

This clone was recorded once. The gene calls are TRBV3-1 (or the pseudogene TRBV3-2) and TRBJ2-1, with 8 bases lining up with TRBD2. This CDR3 is built from 16 residues. Per germline, CDR1 LGHDT and CDR2 YNNKEL (reference sequence). V shed 6 bases, J shed 6 bases, and the junction held 13 bases outside the gene matches. DNA for the CDR3: TGTGCCAGCAGGCCGGGAGGGTCGACGGGGGGCAATGAGCAGTTCTTC. This codes for CASRPGGSTGGNEQFF.

V is TRBV24-1 and J is TRBJ1-5; tentatively, D is TRBD1 (6 bases). Germline loops: CDR1 KGHDR, CDR2 SFDVKD. With 7 bases removed from V and 4 bases from J, the gap between germline ends came to 10 bases. This CDR3 has 13 amino acids. The CDR3: CATSEQGNQPQHF. DNA for the CDR3: TGTGCCACCAGCGAACAGGGTAATCAGCCCCAGCATTTT.

This clone was detected ten times or more. This rearrangement joins TRBV6-5 to TRBJ2-1; 12 positions match TRBD2. The germline gives CDR1 MNHEY, CDR2 SVGAGI. V shed 6 bases and J 4 bases; nucleotides not matched to a gene: 4. The CDR3 has 15 residues. The CDR3 DNA reads TGTGCCAGCAGACCCCTAGCGGGAGGGTACAATGAGCAGTTCTTC. Protein product: CASRPLAGGYNEQFF.

In this sample, this clone turned up once. The chain is built from TRBV27 and TRBJ1-5; 7 nucleotides align to TRBD1. The CDR3 length is 15 residues. Germline-derived CDR1 and CDR2 are MNHEY and SMNVEV (reference sequence). Trimming cost V 4 bases and J 5 bases; bases outside gene matches: 8. This CDR3 reads CASSYTGEVHQPQHF. In nucleotides, the CDR3 is TGTGCCAGCAGTTACACAGGGGAGGTCCATCAGCCCCAGCATTTT.

The V call is TRBV28, the J call TRBJ1-1, with D tentatively TRBD1 (6 bases). The CDR3 totals 12 residues. The V gene's germline CDR1 is MDHEN and CDR2 SYDVKM. Trimming pared 6 bases from V and 4 bases from J, leaving 9 bases between. CDR3 protein: CASRGGATEAFF. Written as DNA, the CDR3 is TGTGCCAGCAGGGGGGGGGCCACTGAAGCTTTCTTT. The variable domain in full, with the rest retrieved from reference TRBV28 and TRBJ1-1, is DVKVTQSSRYLVKRTGEKVFLECVQDMDHENMFWYRQDPGLGLRLIYFSYDVKMKEKGDIPEGYSVSREKKERFSLILESASTNQTSMYLCASRGGATEAFFGQGTRLTVV.

V and J are TRBV19 and TRBJ2-4; TRBD2 matches at 7 bases. Trimming at V came to 5 bases and at J to 1 base, leaving 5 bases not matched to a gene. CDR1 and CDR2 (germline): LNHDA, SQIVND (reference sequence). The CDR3 loop spans 15 amino acids. CDR3 nucleotides: TGTGCCAGTAGTCCTACTAGCGTCGCCAAAAACATTCAGTACTTC. It codes for CASSPTSVAKNIQYF. The full variable domain, its missing parts supplied by reference TRBV19 and TRBJ2-4, is DGGITQSPKYLFRKEGQNVTLSCEQNLNHDAMYWYRQDPGQGLRLIYYSQIVNDFQKGDIAEGYSVSREKKESFPLTVTSAQKNPTAFYLCASSPTSVAKNIQYFGAGTRLSVL.

This clone was counted a single time. The rearrangement links TRBV6-5 to TRBJ2-1, with TRBD1 matching 7 bases. The germline V gene encodes CDR1 MNHEY and CDR2 SVGAGI. The CDR3 is 15 residues long. V gave up 8 bases and J gave up 7 bases; unmatched junction bases: 14. The CDR3 DNA is TGTGCCAGCTCAAAGGGGGCAGGGGCGGAGAATGAGCAGTTCTTC. Its translation is CASSKGAGAENEQFF.

The chain links TRBV7-6 to TRBJ1-2, with a weak D call TRBD1 (5 bases). The V gene's germline CDR1 is SGHVS and CDR2 FNYEAQ. Trimming pared 10 bases from V and 0 bases from J, leaving 18 bases between. The CDR3 is 15 amino acids. CDR3: CATRDLTGPNYGYTF. CDR3 coding DNA: TGTGCCACCAGGGACCTAACAGGACCTAACTATGGCTACACCTTC.

The genes are TRBV19 and TRBJ1-1, with 8 bases that match TRBD1. The CDR3 covers 14 residues. Germline loops: CDR1 LNHDA, CDR2 SQIVND (reference sequence). V was pared by 7 bases and J by 3 bases, with 7 bases of the junction left unmatched. The CDR3 nucleotides are TGTGCCAGTAACGACAGGGGCTTATACACTGAAGCTTTCTTT. This translates into CASNDRGLYTEAFF.

The chain links TRBV6-5 to TRBJ2-2; 8 bases align to TRBD2. The CDR3 extends over 15 amino acids. Germline V lookup: CDR1 MNHEY, CDR2 SVGAGI. V shed 6 bases and J 3 bases; nucleotides not matched to a gene: 6. CDR3: CASRPGTSHTGELFF. The CDR3 nucleotides are TGTGCCAGCAGGCCCGGGACTAGTCACACCGGGGAGCTGTTTTTT.

This sequence joins TRBV21-1 and TRBJ2-1; the DNA was not compared with TRBD2, the D call given in the table. TRBV21-1 is deemed a pseudogene. The CDR3 totals 17 residues. CDR3 sequence (DNA): TGTGCCAGCAGCTCTATCACCCGGGAGGGTTTCTACAATGAGCAGTTCTTC. It codes for CASSSITREGFYNEQFF.

This clone has only a few counts. The V gene is TRBV27, the J gene TRBJ1-5; the D is unclear. The germline CDR1 and CDR2 sequences are MNHEY and SMNVEV (reference sequence). This CDR3 is 13 amino acids long. V was clipped by 5 bases and J by 2 bases, with 7 bases between them. The CDR3 loop reads CASSPRGNQPQHF. CDR3 DNA: TGTGCCAGCAGTCCCCGGGGCAATCAGCCCCAGCATTTT.

The V gene is TRBV12-5, the J gene TRBJ2-5; 10 bases agree with TRBD2. This CDR3 is 14 amino acids long. The germline V gene encodes CDR1 LGHNT and CDR2 FRNRAP. V dropped 6 bases and J dropped 5; count of bases not matched to a gene: 6. The CDR3 DNA reads as TGTGCTAGTGGACCCGGGACTAGCGTCGAGACCCAGTACTTC. Translating it yields CASGPGTSVETQYF.

Here the CDR3 reads CASSQDPGTTSTLAKNIQYF. In nucleotides, the CDR3 is TGCGCCAGCAGCCAAGATCCTGGGACAACGAGTACGCTAGCCAAAAACATTCAGTACTTC. This sequence joins TRBV4-1 and TRBJ2-4; D is possibly TRBD1 (6 bases). CDR3 length equals 20 residues. Per the germline V gene, CDR1 is MGHRA and CDR2 is YSYEKL. Trimming left V 0 bases short and J 0 bases short, with 21 bases between.

The rearrangement joins TRBV24-1 to TRBJ2-3; D is possibly TRBD2 (5 bases). Trimming removed 7 bases from V and 2 bases from J, with 12 bases in between. Germline loops: CDR1 KGHDR, CDR2 SFDVKD. This CDR3 region has 14 residues. The CDR3 DNA reads TGTGCCACCAGCCAACTAGGTAACACAGATACGCAGTATTTT. Amino acid sequence: CATSQLGNTDTQYF.